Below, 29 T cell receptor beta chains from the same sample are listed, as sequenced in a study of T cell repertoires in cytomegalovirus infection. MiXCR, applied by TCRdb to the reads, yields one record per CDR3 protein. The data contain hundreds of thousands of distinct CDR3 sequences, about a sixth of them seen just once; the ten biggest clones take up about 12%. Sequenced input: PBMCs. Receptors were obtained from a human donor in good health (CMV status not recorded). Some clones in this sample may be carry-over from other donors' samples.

CDR3 nucleotide sequence: TGTGCCAGCAGCTACAAGGGCCCAGATACGCAGTATTTT. Residues: CASSYKGPDTQYF. V and J are TRBV7-9 and TRBJ2-3, with D unclear. Trimming took 4 bases from V and 4 from J, leaving 9 bases between them. This CDR3 is built from 13 residues. Germline V lookup: CDR1 SEHNR, CDR2 FQNEAQ (reference sequence). Using reference TRBV7-9 and TRBJ2-3 for the parts outside the CDR3, the full variable domain is DTGVSQNPRHKITKRGQNVTFRCDPISEHNRLYWYRQTLGQGPEFLTYFQNEAQLEKSRLLSDRFSAERPKGSFSTLEIQRTEQGDSAMYLCASSYKGPDTQYFGPGTRLTVL.

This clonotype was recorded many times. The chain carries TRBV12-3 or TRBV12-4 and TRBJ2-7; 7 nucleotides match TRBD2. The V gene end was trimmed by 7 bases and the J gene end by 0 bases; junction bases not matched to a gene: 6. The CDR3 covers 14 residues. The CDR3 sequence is CASTVSGISYEQYF. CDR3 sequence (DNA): TGTGCCAGCACCGTCAGCGGGATCTCCTACGAGCAGTACTTC.

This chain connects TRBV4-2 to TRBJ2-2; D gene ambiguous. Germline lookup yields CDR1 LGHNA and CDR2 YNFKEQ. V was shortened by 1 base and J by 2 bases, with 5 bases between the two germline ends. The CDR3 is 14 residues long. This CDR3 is CASSQAENTGELFF. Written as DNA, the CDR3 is TGTGCCAGCAGCCAAGCTGAAAACACCGGGGAGCTGTTTTTT.

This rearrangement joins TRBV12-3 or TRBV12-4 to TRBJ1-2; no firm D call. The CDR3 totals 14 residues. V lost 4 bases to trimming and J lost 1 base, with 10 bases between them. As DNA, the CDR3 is TGTGCCAGCAGTTCGTCGACAAGTAACTATGGCTACACCTTC. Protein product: CASSSSTSNYGYTF.

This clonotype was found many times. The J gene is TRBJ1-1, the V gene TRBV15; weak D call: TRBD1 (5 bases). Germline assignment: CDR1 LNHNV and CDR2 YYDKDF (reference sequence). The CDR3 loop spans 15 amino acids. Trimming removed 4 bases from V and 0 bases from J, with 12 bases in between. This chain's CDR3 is CATSTGLILNTEAFF. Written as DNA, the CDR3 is TGTGCCACCAGCACGGGACTTATTCTGAACACTGAAGCTTTCTTT.

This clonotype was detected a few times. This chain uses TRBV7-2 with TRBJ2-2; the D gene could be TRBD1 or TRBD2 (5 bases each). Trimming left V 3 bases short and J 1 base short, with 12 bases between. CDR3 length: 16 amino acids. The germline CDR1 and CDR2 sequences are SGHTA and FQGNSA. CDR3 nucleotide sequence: TGTGCCAGCAGCTTTAGGGGAGACAAGAACACCGGGGAGCTGTTTTTT. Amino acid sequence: CASSFRGDKNTGELFF. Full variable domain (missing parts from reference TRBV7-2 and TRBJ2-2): GAGVSQSPSNKVTEKGKDVELRCDPISGHTALYWYRQSLGQGLEFLIYFQGNSAPDKSGLPSDRFSAERTGGSVSTLTIQRTQQEDSAVYLCASSFRGDKNTGELFFGEGSRLTVL.

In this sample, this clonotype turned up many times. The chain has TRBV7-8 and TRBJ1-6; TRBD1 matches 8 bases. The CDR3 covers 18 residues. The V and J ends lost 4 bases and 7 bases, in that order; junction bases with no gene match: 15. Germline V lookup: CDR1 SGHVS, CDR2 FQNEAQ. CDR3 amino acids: CASSSHGTGAMGNSPLHF. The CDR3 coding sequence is TGTGCCAGCAGCTCCCACGGGACAGGCGCCATGGGGAATTCACCCCTCCACTTT.

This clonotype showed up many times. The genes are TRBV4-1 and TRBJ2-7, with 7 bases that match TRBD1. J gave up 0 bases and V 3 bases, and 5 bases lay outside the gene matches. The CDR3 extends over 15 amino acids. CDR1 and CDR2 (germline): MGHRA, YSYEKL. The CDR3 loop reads CASSQDGTASYEQYF. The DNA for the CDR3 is TGCGCCAGCAGCCAGGATGGGACAGCCTCCTACGAGCAGTACTTC.

The CDR3 DNA reads TGTGCCAGCAGGGACTCGGGGCGGGGTACAGATACGCAGTATTTT. It encodes CASRDSGRGTDTQYF. This chain uses TRBV28 with TRBJ2-3, with a weak D call TRBD2 (6 bases). This CDR3 spans 15 amino acids. Germline values: CDR1 MDHEN, CDR2 SYDVKM. Trimming pared 6 bases from V and 3 bases from J, leaving 16 bases between.

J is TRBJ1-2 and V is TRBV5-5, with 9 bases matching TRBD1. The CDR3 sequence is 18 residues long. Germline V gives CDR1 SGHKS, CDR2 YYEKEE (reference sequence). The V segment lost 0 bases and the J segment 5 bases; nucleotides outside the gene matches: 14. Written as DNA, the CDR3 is TGTGCCAGCAGCTTGGGAGGGCCATGGACAGGGGCCGTGTATGGCTACACCTTC. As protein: CASSLGGPWTGAVYGYTF.

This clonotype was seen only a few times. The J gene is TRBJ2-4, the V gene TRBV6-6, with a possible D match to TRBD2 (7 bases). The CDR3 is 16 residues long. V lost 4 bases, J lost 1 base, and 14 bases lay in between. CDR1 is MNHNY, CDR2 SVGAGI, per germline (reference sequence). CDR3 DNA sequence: TGTGCCAGCAGTTTGGGGGGGGCATCGGCCAAAAACATTCAGTACTTC. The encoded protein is CASSLGGASAKNIQYF.

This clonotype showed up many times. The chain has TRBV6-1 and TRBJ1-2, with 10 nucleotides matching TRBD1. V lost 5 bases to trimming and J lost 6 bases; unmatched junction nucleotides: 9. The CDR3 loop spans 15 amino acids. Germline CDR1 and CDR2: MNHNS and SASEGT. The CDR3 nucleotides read TGTGCCAGCAGTCACCGGGACAGGGGCGGTGATGGCTACACCTTC. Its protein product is CASSHRDRGGDGYTF.

CDR3 bases: TGTGCCAGCAGCCTGGGGGGGAGTGCCTACGAGCAGTACTTC. It translates to CASSLGGSAYEQYF. The rearrangement links TRBV12-3 or TRBV12-4 to TRBJ2-7, with 7 bases identical to TRBD2. The CDR3 extends over 14 amino acids. Unmatched junction bases numbered 7, after V lost 6 bases and J lost 2 bases.

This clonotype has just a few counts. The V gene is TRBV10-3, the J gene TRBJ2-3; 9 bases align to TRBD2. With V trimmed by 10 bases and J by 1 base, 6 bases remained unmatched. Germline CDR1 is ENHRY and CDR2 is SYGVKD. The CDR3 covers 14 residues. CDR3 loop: CATTAGGGTDTQYF. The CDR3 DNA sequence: TGTGCCACTACAGCGGGGGGAGGCACAGATACGCAGTATTTT.

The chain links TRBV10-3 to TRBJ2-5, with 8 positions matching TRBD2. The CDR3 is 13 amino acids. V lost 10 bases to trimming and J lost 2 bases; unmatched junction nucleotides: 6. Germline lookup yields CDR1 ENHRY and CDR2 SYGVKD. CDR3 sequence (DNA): TGTGCCACCCGGGGGGGCCCTCAAGAGACCCAGTACTTC. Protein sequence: CATRGGPQETQYF.

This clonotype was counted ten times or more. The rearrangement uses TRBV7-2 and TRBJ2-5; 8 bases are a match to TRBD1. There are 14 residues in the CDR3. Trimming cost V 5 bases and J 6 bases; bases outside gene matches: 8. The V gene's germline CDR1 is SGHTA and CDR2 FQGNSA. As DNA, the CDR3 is TGTGCCAGCAGCCCCAGACAGGGGAGACAGACCCAGTACTTC. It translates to CASSPRQGRQTQYF. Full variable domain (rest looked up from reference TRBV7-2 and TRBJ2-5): GAGVSQSPSNKVTEKGKDVELRCDPISGHTALYWYRQSLGQGLEFLIYFQGNSAPDKSGLPSDRFSAERTGGSVSTLTIQRTQQEDSAVYLCASSPRQGRQTQYFGPGTRLLVL.

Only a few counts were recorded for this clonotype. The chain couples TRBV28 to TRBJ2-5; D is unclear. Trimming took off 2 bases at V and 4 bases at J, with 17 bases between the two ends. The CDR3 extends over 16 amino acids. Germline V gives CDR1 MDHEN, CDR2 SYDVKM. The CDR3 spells CASSLLSNLVGETQYF. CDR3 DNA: TGTGCCAGCAGTTTACTAAGTAACCTGGTTGGAGAGACCCAGTACTTC. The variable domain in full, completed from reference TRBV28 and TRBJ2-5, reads DVKVTQSSRYLVKRTGEKVFLECVQDMDHENMFWYRQDPGLGLRLIYFSYDVKMKEKGDIPEGYSVSREKKERFSLILESASTNQTSMYLCASSLLSNLVGETQYFGPGTRLLVL.

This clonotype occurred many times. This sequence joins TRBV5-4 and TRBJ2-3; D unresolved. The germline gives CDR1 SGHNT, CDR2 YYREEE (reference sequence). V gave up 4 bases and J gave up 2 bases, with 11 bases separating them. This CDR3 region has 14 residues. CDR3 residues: CASSLDGYTDTQYF. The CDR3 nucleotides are TGTGCCAGCAGCCTCGACGGATACACAGATACGCAGTATTTT. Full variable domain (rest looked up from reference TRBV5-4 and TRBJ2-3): ETGVTQSPTHLIKTRGQQVTLRCSSQSGHNTVSWYQQALGQGPQFIFQYYREEENGRGNFPPRFSGLQFPNYSSELNVNALELDDSALYLCASSLDGYTDTQYFGPGTRLTVL.

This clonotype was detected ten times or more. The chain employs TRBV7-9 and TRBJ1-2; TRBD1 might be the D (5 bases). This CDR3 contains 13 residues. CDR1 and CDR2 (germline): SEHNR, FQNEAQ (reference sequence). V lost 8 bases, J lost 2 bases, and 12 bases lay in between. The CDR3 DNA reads TGTGCCAGCGGGGGTCGTACAAACTATGGCTACACCTTC. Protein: CASGGRTNYGYTF.

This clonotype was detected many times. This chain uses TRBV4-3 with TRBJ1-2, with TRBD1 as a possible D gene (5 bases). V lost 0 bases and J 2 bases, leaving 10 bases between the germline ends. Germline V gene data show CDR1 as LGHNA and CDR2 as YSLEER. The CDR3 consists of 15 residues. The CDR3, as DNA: TGCGCCAGCAGCCAAGATTGGCAGGGCAACTATGGCTACACCTTC. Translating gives CASSQDWQGNYGYTF.

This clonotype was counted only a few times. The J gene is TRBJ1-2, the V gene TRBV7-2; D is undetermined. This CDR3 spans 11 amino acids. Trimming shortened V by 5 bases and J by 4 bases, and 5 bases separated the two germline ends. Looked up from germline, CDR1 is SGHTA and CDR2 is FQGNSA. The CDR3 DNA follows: TGTGCCAGCAGCGCGCGCTATGGCTACACCTTC. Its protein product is CASSARYGYTF.

CDR3 sequence: CASSPGRLNNEKLFF. In nucleotides, the CDR3 is TGCGCCAGCAGCCCCGGACGCTTAAATAATGAAAAACTGTTTTTT. J is TRBJ1-4 and V is TRBV4-1; no clear D. The CDR3 is 15 residues long. The germline gives CDR1 MGHRA, CDR2 YSYEKL. The germline V and J ends were trimmed by 4 bases and 4 bases, with 13 bases remaining between them.

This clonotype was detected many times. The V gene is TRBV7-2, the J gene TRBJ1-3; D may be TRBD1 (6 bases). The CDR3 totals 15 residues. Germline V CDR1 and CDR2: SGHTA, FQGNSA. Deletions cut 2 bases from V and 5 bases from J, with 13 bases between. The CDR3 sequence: CASSLPGTLRNTIYF. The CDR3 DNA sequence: TGTGCCAGCAGCTTACCCGGGACACTCCGAAACACCATATATTTT.

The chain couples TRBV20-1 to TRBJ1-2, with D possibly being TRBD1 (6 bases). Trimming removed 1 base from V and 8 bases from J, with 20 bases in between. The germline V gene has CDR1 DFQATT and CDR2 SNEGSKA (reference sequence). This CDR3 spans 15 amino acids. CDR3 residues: CSARGEDRGRRGYTF. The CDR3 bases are TGCAGTGCTAGAGGTGAGGACAGAGGACGTAGAGGCTACACCTTC.

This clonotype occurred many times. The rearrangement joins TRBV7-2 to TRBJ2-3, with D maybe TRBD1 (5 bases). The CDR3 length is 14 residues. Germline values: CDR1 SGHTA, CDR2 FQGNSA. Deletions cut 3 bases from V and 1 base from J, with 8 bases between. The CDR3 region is CASSLGRGTDTQYF. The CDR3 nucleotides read TGTGCCAGCAGCTTGGGCAGGGGCACAGATACGCAGTATTTT.

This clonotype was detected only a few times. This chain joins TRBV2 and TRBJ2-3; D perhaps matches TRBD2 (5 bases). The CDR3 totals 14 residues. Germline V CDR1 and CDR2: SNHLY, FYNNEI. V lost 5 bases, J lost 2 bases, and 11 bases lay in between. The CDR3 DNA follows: TGTGCCAGCAGTCAGCGGCGAAACACAGATACGCAGTATTTT. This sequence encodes CASSQRRNTDTQYF. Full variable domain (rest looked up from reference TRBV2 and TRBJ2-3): EPEVTQTPSHQVTQMGQEVILRCVPISNHLYFYWYRQILGQKVEFLVSFYNNEISEKSEIFDDQFSVERPDGSNFTLKIRSTKLEDSAMYFCASSQRRNTDTQYFGPGTRLTVL.

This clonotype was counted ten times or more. The DNA of the CDR3 is TGTGCCAGCAGCGCAGACAATGGGGAGGATACGCAGTATTTT. Translation gives CASSADNGEDTQYF. The rearrangement joins TRBV6-5 to TRBJ2-3, with D tentatively TRBD2 (5 bases). This CDR3 contains 14 residues. With 6 bases removed from V and 6 bases from J, the gap between germline ends came to 16 bases. Germline CDR1 reads MNHEY; CDR2 reads SVGAGI.

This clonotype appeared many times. The CDR3 loop reads CASSLGGRGVYEQYF. In DNA, the CDR3 is TGTGCCAGCAGCTTAGGCGGGAGGGGGGTCTACGAGCAGTACTTC. The J gene is TRBJ2-7, the V gene TRBV7-2, with TRBD2 matching 9 bases. V was pared by 1 base and J by 3 bases, with 4 bases of the junction left unmatched. The CDR3 spans 15 residues. Germline V gene lookup returns CDR1 SGHTA and CDR2 FQGNSA.

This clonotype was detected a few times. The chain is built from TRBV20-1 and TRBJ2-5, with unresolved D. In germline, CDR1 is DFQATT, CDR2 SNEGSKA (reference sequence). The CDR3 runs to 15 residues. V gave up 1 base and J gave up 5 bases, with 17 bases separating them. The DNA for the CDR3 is TGCAGTGCTAGAGTTTGGACCGACGACTTGGAGACCCAGTACTTC. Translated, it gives CSARVWTDDLETQYF.